This TCR beta chain was obtained from a study of post-analysis software for immune sequencing data (dated by TCRdb to 2014 to 2015). About the study as a whole: The recorded disease courses included relapsing-remitting, secondary progressive and progressive-relapsing multiple sclerosis, and some patients had no subtype annotation. The multiple sclerosis patient repertoires were compared with more than 9 previously published healthy control repertoires from donors aged roughly 6 to 27 years. A subset of samples was prepared in parallel using single-end sample barcoding, then pooled and co-amplified after Illumina adapter ligation. What the study reported, not specific to this receptor: The multiple sclerosis patient group was slightly younger than the control group. Compared with controls, multiple sclerosis patients had significantly lower normalized Chao1 diversity, a finding suggesting substantial peripheral T-cell clonal expansion. Strong co-clustering of samples prepared in the same batch was shown by direct clustering with F measure, prompting a batch-effect correction.

TCR beta repertoires were profiled from peripheral blood of roughly twelve young patients with multiple sclerosis to demonstrate the VDJtools post-analysis software. The multiple sclerosis patients were children and adolescents between roughly 6 and 17 years of age. In its sample, this clonotype was seen a few times. Its antigen target is currently unknown. No base-level quality is on record; no much larger clone is a single base apart. The method was PCR. Sequencing was carried out with an Illumina HiSeq 2500. To reduce PCR and sequencing biases, unique molecular identifiers were built into the TCR beta cDNA libraries. Per 1 to 10 million input T cells, approximately 500,000 cDNA molecules were obtained, such that each molecule approximated one T cell. The patient libraries were prepared and sequenced with the same protocol used for the earlier healthy control dataset. Samples belonging to the same batch were prepared together, multiplexed and sequenced on a shared HiSeq lane. The study's own analysis went as follows. Raw barcoded reads were processed with MIGEC, discarding single-read molecular identifier groups before consensus assembly and CDR3 extraction. Clonotype tables were post-analysed with VDJtools, and diversity was normalized by down-sampling all datasets to the smallest sample size. Repertoire overlap clustering matched CDR3 amino acid but not nucleotide sequences to correct batch-related cross-sample contamination. TCRdb trimmed public reads at Q25 via fastp, called clones via MiXCR and kept in-frame beta chains. Every entry covers one CDR3 protein and lists the most common genes and DNA from its rows. TCRdb assigned the V and J calls; the authors' analysis was not used. The sample includes approximately 400,000 distinct CDR3 sequences, with less than 35% observed a single time. 13% of the sample is held by the ten biggest clonotypes.

The specimen sequenced was blood. The sequence derives from a girl aged 10 to 17 with multiple sclerosis.

The bases are TGTGCCAGCACACGGACAGGTGGAGGCTACACCTTC. Its translation reads: CASTRTGGGYTF. In this chain, TRBV6-5 is recombined with TRBJ1-2; 7 central nucleotides agree with TRBD1. The CDR3 holds 12 amino acids from the cysteine to the phenylalanine. CDR3 DNA is the only sequence kept; it has 36 bases, read in frame from the first base. CDR1 and CDR2, per the germline V gene, are MNHEY and SVGAGI. V has 7 bases trimmed and J has 8 bases trimmed; junction bases matching no gene number 7.